This TCR beta chain was captured in a study of T cell responses to AZD1222 COVID-19 vaccine. Profiled with immunoSEQ multiplex PCR; TCRdb holds only in-frame clones, not every one. This repertoire shows tens of thousands of clones, around 80% found once; its top ten account for over 10%. V gave up 6 bases and J gave up 0 bases, with 19 bases separating them. The CDR3 totals 17 residues. CDR1 and CDR2 (germline): WSHSY, SAAADI. This clone was detected once. This specimen consisted of peripheral blood, obtained on day 0 of AZD1222 vaccination. This chain links TRBV10-2 with TRBJ2-3, with unresolved D. The sequence was obtained from an adult in good health. The CDR3 bases are TGCGCCAGCAGCGAGACCCAGCTCGTTCTTAGCACAGATACGCAGTATTTT. It encodes CASSETQLVLSTDTQYF.